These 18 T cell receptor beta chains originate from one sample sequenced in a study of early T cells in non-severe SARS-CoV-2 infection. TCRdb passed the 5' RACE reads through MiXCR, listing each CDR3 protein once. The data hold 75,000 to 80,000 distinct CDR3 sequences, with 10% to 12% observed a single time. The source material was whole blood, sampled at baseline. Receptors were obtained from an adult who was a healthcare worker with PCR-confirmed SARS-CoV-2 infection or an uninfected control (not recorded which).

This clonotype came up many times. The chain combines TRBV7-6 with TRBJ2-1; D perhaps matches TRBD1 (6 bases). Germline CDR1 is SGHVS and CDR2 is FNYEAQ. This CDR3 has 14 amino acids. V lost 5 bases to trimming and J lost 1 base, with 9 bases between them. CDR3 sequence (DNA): TGTGCCAGCAGCGGGGGCACTTCCTACAATGAGCAGTTCTTC. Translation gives CASSGGTSYNEQFF. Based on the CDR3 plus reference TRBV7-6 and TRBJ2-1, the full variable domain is GAGVSQSPRYKVTKRGQDVALRCDPISGHVSLYWYRQALGQGPEFLTYFNYEAQQDKSGLPNDRFSAERPEGSISTLTIQRTEQRDSAMYRCASSGGTSYNEQFFGPGTRLTVL.

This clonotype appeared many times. The CDR3: CAISDSLKAAGELFF. The DNA for the CDR3 is TGTGCCATCAGTGACAGTTTGAAAGCGGCCGGGGAGCTGTTTTTT. The chain couples TRBV10-3 to TRBJ2-2; a possible D gene is TRBD2 (5 bases). This CDR3 is 15 amino acids long. Trimming took off 3 bases at V and 6 bases at J, with 14 bases between the two ends. Per germline, CDR1 ENHRY and CDR2 SYGVKD.

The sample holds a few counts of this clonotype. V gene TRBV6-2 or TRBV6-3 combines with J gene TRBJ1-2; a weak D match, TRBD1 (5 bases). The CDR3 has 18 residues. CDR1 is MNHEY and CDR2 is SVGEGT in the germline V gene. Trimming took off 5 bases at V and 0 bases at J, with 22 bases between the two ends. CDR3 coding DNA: TGTGCCAGCAGTATACCGACCACCTCGAGGGGAGCTAACTATGGCTACACCTTC. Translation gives CASSIPTTSRGANYGYTF.

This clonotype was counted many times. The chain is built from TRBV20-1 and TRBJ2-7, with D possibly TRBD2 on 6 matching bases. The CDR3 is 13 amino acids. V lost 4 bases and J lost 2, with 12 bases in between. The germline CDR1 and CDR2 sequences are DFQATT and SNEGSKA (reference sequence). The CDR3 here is CSAKASETYEQYF. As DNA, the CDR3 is TGCAGTGCTAAGGCTAGCGAAACCTACGAGCAGTACTTC.

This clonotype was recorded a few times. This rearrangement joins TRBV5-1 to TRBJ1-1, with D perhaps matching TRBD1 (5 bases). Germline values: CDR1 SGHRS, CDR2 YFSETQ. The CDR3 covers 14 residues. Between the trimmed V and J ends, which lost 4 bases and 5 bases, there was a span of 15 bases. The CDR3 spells CASSPFGGETEAFF. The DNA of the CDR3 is TGCGCCAGCAGCCCCTTCGGGGGTGAGACTGAAGCTTTCTTT. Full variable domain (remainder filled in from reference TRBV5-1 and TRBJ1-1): KAGVTQTPRYLIKTRGQQVTLSCSPISGHRSVSWYQQTPGQGLQFLFEYFSETQRNKGNFPGRFSGRQFSNSRSEMNVSTLELGDSALYLCASSPFGGETEAFFGQGTRLTVV.

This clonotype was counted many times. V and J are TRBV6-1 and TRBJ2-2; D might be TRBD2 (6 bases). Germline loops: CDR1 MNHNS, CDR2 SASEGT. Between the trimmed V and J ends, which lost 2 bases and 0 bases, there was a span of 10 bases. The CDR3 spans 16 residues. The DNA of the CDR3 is TGTGCCAGCAGTGAACAGCCGGGGGCGAACACCGGGGAGCTGTTTTTT. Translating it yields CASSEQPGANTGELFF.

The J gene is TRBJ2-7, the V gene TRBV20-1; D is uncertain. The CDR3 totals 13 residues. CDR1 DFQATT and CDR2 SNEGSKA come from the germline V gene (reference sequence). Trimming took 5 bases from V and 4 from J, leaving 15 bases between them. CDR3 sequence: CSALPLDEYEQYF. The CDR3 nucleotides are TGCAGTGCTTTACCCCTTGACGAGTACGAGCAGTACTTC.

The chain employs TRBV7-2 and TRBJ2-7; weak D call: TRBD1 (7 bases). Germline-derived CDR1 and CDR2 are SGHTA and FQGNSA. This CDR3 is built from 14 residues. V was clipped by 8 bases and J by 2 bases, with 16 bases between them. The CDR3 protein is CASGTQGGTYEQYF. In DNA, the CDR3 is TGTGCCAGCGGGACTCAGGGGGGTACCTACGAGCAGTACTTC.

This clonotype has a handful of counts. The CDR3 protein is CASSLVPGLAILTDTQYF. The CDR3 DNA is TGTGCCAGCAGCTTGGTTCCGGGACTAGCAATCCTCACAGATACGCAGTATTTT. The genes are TRBV5-6 and TRBJ2-3, with 9 bases matching TRBD2. The trim removed 0 bases at V and 2 bases at J, leaving 10 bases unmatched. Per the germline V gene, CDR1 is SGHDT and CDR2 is YYEEEE. The CDR3 is made up of 18 amino acids. Looking up the rest from reference TRBV5-6 and TRBJ2-3 gives the full variable domain: DAGVTQSPTHLIKTRGQQVTLRCSPKSGHDTVSWYQQALGQGPQFIFQYYEEEERQRGNFPDRFSGHQFPNYSSELNVNALLLGDSALYLCASSLVPGLAILTDTQYFGPGTRLTVL.

The DNA for the CDR3 is TGTGCCAACAAGCCACAGGGGGCGGATTACACTGAAGCTTTCTTT. Translation: CANKPQGADYTEAFF. The genes are TRBV6-1 and TRBJ1-1; 9 bases agree with TRBD1. Trimming took 10 bases from V and 3 from J; bases not matched to a gene: 12. This CDR3 has 15 amino acids. The germline CDR1 and CDR2 sequences are MNHNS and SASEGT.

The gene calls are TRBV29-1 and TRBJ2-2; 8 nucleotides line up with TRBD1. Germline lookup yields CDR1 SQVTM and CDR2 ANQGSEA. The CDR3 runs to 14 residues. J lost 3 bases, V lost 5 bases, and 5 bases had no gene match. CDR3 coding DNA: TGCAGCGTTCGGGGACAGGCGGACACCGGGGAGCTGTTTTTT. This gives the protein CSVRGQADTGELFF.

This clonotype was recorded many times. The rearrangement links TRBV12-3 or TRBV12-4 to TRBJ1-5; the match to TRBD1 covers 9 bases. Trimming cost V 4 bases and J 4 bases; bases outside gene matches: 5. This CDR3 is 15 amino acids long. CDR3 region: CASSYRDRANQPQHF. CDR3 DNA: TGTGCCAGCAGTTATCGGGACAGGGCGAATCAGCCCCAGCATTTT.

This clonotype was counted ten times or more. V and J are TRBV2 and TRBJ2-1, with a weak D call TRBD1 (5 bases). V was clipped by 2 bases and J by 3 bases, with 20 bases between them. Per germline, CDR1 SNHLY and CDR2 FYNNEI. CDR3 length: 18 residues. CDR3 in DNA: TGTGCCAGCAGTGAAATGGGGCATTTTGTATTGAACTACAATGAGCAGTTCTTC. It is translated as CASSEMGHFVLNYNEQFF.

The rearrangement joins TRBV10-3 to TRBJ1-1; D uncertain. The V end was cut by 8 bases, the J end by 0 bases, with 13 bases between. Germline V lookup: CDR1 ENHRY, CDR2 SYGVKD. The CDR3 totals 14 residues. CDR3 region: CAIQKNALNTEAFF. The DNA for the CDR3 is TGTGCCATCCAGAAGAACGCACTGAACACTGAAGCTTTCTTT.

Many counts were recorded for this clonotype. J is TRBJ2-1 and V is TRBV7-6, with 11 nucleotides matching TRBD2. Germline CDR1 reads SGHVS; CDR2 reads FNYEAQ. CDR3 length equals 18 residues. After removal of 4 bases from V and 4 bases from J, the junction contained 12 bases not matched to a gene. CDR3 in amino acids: CASSSTRLAGTRYNEQFF. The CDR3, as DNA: TGTGCCAGCAGCTCAACTCGACTAGCGGGGACGCGTTACAATGAGCAGTTCTTC.

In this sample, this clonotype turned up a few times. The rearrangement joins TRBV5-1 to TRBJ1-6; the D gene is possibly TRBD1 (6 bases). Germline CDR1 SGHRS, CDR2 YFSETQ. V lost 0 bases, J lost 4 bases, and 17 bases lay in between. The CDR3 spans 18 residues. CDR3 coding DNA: TGCGCCAGCAGCTTGGAGGGGACACATGATGTTTATAATTCACCCCTCCACTTT. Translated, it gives CASSLEGTHDVYNSPLHF.

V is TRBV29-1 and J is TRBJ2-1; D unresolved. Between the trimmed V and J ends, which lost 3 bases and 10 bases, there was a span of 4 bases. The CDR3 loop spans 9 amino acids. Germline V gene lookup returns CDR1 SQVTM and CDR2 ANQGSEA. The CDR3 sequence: CSVDREQFF. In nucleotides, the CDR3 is TGCAGCGTTGATCGCGAGCAGTTCTTC.

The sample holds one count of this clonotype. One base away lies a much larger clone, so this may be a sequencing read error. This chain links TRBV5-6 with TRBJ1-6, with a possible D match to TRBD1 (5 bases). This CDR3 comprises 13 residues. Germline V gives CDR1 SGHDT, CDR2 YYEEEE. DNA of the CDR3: TGTGTCAGCAGCTCGGGACCGATCCCAACCCTCCACTTT. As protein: CVSSSGPIPTLHF.